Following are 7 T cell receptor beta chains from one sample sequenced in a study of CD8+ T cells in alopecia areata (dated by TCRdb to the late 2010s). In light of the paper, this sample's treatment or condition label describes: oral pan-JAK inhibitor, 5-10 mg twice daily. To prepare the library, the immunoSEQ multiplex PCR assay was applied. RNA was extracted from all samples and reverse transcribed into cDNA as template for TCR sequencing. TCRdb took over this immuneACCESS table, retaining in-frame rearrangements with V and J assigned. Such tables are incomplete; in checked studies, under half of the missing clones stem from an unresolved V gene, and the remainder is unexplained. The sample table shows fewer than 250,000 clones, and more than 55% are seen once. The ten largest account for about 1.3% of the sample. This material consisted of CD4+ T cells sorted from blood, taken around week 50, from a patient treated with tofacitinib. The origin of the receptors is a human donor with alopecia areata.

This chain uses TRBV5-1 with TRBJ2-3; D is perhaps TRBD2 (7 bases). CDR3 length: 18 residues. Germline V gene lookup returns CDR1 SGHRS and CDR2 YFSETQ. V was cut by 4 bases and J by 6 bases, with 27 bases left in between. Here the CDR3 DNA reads TGCGCCAGCAGCCTGGGAGAGGGGGGGCGCCTCGACCGGGATACGCAGTATTTT. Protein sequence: CASSLGEGGRLDRDTQYF.

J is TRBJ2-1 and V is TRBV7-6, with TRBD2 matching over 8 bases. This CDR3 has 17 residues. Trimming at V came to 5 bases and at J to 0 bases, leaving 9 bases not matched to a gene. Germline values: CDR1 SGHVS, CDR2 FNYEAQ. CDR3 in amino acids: CASSLRTGTSSYNEQFF. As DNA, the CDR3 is TGTGCCAGCAGCCTAAGAACCGGGACTAGCTCCTACAATGAGCAGTTCTTC.

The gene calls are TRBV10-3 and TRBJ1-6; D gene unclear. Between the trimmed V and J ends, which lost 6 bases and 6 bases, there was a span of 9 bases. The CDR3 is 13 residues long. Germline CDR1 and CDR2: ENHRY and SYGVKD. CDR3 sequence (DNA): TGTGCCATCAGGATCCAACCTAATTCACCCCTCCACTTT. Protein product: CAIRIQPNSPLHF.

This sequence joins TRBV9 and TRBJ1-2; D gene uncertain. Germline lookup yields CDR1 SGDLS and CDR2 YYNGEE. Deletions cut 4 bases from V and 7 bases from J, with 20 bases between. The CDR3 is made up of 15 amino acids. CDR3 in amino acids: CASSIGPSATSGYTF. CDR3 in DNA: TGTGCCAGCAGCATTGGACCCTCCGCGACCTCTGGCTACACCTTC.

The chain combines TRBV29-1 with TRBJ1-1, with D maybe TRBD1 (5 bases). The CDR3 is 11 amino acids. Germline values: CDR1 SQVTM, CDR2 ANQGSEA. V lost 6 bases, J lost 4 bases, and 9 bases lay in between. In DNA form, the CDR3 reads TGCAGCGTGCCGGGGGTCACTGAAGCTTTCTTT. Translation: CSVPGVTEAFF.

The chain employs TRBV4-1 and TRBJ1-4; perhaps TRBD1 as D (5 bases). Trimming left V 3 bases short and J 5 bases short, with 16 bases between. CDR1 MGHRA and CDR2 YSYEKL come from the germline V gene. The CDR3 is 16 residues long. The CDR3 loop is CASSQGTAFGNEKLFF. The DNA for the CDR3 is TGCGCCAGCAGCCAGGGGACTGCCTTTGGAAATGAAAAACTGTTTTTT.

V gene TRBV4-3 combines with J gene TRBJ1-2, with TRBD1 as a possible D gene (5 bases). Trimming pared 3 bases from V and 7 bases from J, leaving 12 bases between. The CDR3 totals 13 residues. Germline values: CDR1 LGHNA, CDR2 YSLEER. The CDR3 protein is CASSQVDSGGYTF. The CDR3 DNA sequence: TGCGCCAGCAGCCAGGTCGACAGTGGTGGCTACACCTTC.